This is a list of T cell receptor beta chains from one sample in a study of blood T cell repertoires in COVID-19. This table comes from immunoSEQ multiplex PCR, and its TCRdb copy is limited to in-frame clones, with some not included. The sample has 220,000 or so clones, approximately 90% seen once; the top ten hold around 0.87%. The sample consisted of PBMCs or T cells enriched from blood (not recorded which). The origin of the receptors is a man aged 45-65 years who had been exposed to COVID-19. Both conserved end residues are part of each CDR3. Each record gives: D gene, J gene, clone size, V gene, CDR3 protein, CDR3 DNA. The D gene is left open where the match is weak. Some rows mark clone size as missing; the rest say once, few, many or name a class of expanded clone.

>TRBD1|TRBJ2-7|NA|TRBV4-1
CASSLGGSGYEQYF
TGCGCCAGCAGCCTAGGGGGCTCGGGCTACGAGCAGTACTTC
>NA|TRBJ2-3|once|TRBV29-1
CSVIQGGGTDTQYF
TGCAGCGTTATACAGGGTGGCGGCACAGATACGCAGTATTTT
>TRBD2|TRBJ2-7|NA|TRBV9
CASSPSGGRDYEQYF
TGTGCCAGCAGTCCGAGCGGGGGGCGAGACTACGAGCAGTACTTC
>NA|TRBJ1-2|NA|TRBV28
CASSTDSYGYTF
TGTGCCAGCAGCACTGACAGCTATGGCTACACCTTC
>TRBD1|TRBJ2-3|NA|TRBV6-5
CASSLGQQLDTQYF
TGTGCCAGCAGTTTGGGACAGCAGTTAGATACGCAGTATTTT
>TRBD1|TRBJ2-7|NA|TRBV2
CASSGDSYEQYF
TGTGCCAGCAGTGGGGACAGCTACGAGCAGTACTTC
>NA|TRBJ1-2|NA|TRBV6-4
CASSDAGIGGYTF
TGTGCCAGCAGTGACGCAGGGATTGGGGGCTACACCTTC
>TRBD1|TRBJ1-2|once|TRBV10-3
CAISELRTGRKWGYTF
TGTGCCATCAGTGAATTAAGGACAGGGCGAAAGTGGGGCTACACCTTC
>TRBD2|TRBJ2-7|NA|TRBV13
CASSPLGLAGAHYEQYF
TGTGCCAGCAGCCCGCTGGGACTAGCGGGGGCACACTACGAGCAGTACTTC
>NA|TRBJ1-4|NA|TRBV28
CASSPRLGGTNEKLFF
TGTGCCAGCAGCCCCCGACTTGGAGGAACTAATGAAAAACTGTTTTTT